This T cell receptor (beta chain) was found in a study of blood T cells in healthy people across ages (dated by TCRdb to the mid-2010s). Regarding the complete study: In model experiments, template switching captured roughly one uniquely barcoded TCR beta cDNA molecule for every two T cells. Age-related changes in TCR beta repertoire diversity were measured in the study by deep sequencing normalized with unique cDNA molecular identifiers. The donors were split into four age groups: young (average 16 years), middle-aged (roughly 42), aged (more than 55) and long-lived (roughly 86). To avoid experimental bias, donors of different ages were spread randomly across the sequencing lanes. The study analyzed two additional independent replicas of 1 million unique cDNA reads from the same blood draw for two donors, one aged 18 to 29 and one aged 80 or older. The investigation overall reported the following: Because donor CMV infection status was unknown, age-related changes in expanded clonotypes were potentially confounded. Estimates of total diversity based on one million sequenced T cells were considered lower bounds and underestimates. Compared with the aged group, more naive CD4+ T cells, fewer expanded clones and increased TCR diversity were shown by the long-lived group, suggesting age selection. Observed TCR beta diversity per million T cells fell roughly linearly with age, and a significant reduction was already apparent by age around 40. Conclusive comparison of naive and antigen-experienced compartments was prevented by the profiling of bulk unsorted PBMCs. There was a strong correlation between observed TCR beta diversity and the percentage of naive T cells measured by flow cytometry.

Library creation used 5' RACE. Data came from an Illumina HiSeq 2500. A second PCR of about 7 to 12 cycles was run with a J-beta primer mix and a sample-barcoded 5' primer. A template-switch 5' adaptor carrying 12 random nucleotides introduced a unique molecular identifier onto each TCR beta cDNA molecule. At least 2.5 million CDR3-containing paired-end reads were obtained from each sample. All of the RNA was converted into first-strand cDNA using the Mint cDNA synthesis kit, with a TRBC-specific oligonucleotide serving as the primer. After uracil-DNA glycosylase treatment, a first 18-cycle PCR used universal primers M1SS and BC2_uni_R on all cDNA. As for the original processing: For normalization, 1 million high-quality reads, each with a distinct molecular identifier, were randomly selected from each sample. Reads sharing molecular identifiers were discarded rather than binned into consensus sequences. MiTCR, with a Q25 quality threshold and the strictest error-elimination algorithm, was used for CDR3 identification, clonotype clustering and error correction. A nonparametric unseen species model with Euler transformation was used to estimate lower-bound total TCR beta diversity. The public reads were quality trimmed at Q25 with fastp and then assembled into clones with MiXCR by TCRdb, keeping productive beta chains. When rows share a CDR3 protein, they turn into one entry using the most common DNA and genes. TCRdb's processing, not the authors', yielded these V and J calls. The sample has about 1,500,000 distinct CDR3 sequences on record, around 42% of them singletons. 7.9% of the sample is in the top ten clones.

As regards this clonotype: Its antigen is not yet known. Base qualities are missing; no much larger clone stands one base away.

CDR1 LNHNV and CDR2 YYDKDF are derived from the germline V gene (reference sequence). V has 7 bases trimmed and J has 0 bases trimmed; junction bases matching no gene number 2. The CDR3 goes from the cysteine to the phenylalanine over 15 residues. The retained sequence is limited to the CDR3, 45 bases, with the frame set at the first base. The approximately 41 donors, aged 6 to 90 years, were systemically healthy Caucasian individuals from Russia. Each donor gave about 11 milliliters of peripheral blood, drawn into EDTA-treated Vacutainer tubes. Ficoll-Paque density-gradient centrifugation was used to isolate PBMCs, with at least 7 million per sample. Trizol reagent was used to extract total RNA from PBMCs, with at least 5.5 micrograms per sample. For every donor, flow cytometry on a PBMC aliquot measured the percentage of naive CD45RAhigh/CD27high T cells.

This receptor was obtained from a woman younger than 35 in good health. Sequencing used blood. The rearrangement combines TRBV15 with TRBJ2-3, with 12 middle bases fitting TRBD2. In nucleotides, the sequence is TGTGCCACCACGGGGACTAGCGGGAGCACAGATACGCAGTATTTT. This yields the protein CATTGTSGSTDTQYF.